The 3 T cell receptor beta chains below all came from one sample that was sequenced in a study of shared clonotypes between healthy human individuals (dated by TCRdb to about 2020). Library construction relied on the immunoSEQ multiplex PCR assay. Not all clones reach the TCRdb copy of this immuneACCESS table, which keeps in-frame sequences only. Checked studies attribute under half of the gap to unresolved V genes and leave the rest unexplained. For this sample the table gives about 1.4 million clones, of which over 95% were detected only once. About 1% of the sample lies in the top ten. Sequenced input: naive CD4+ T cells sorted from blood. Interpreted using the paper, the cell subset or site label stands for: CD45RA+ positively selected. The receptor source for this set is a man aged 25 to 40 in good health.

The chain joins TRBV6-5 to TRBJ1-4; perhaps TRBD1 as D (5 bases). This CDR3 comprises 14 residues. Germline V CDR1 and CDR2: MNHEY, SVGAGI. Trimming took off 6 bases at V and 4 bases at J, with 12 bases between the two ends. CDR3 in DNA: TGTGCCAGCAGCGTTCAAGGGGTTAATGAAAAACTGTTTTTT. Encoded protein: CASSVQGVNEKLFF.

The J gene is TRBJ1-1, the V gene TRBV6-6; tentatively, D is TRBD1 (5 bases). The CDR3 runs 15 residues. Deletions cut 5 bases from V and 1 base from J, with 14 bases between. CDR1 is MNHNY, CDR2 SVGAGI, per germline (reference sequence). CDR3 bases: TGTGCCAGCAGTCGAACCGATCAGGGGAACACTGAAGCTTTCTTT. This codes for CASSRTDQGNTEAFF.

Concerning this clone itself: At one boundary the junction diverges from the germline segment, which might be a read error. The chain combines TRBV7-2 with TRBJ2-7; D is perhaps TRBD1 (7 bases). CDR1 and CDR2 from the germline V gene are SGHTA and FQGNSA. The CDR3 runs to 15 residues. The CDR3 region is CASRLVGQALGGMIF. The CDR3 DNA is TGTGCCAGCAGATTAGTAGGACAGGCCCTCGGGGGAATGATCTTC.